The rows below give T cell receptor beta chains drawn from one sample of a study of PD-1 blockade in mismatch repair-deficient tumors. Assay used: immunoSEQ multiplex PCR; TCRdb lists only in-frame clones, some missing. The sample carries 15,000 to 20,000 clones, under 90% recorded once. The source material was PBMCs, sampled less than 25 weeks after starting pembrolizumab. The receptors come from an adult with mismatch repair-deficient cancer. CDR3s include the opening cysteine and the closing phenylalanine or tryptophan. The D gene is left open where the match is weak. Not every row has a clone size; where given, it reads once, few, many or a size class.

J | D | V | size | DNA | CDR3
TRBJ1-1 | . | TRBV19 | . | TGTGCCAGTAGTATCCCCGGACTGGGTGAAGCTTTCTTT | CASSIPGLGEAFF
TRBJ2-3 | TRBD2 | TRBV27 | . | TGTGCCAGCAGTGGGGGACTAGCGGGGGGATCGAATACGCAGTATTTT | CASSGGLAGGSNTQYF
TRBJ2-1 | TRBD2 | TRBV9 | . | TGTGCCAGCAGCGTGGGGCTAGCGGGAGCCGACAATGAGCAGTTCTTC | CASSVGLAGADNEQFF
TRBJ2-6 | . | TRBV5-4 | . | TGTGCCAGCAGCTTTTACTCTGGGGCCAACGTCCTGACTTTC | CASSFYSGANVLTF
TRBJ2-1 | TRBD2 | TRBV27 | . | TGTGCCAGCAGCCCGACTAGCGGGAGAGGGGAGCAGTTCTTC | CASSPTSGRGEQFF
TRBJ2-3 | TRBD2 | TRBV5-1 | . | TGCGCCAGCGGAGTAAGGACTAGCGGGCGCACTGGCACAGATACGCAGTATTTT | CASGVRTSGRTGTDTQYF
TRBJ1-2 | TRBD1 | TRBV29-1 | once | TGCAGCGTTGACCTCCGGGACAGGGCTGGCTACACCTTC | CSVDLRDRAGYTF
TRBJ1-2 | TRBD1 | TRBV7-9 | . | TGTGCCAGCCGGGATAACAGGGGGACTAACTATGGCTACACCTTC | CASRDNRGTNYGYTF
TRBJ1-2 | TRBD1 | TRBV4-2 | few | TGTGCCAGCAGCCAAGCGACAGGGGATGGCTATGGCTACACCTTC | CASSQATGDGYGYTF
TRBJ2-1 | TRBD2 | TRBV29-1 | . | TGCAGCTTCAAGACTAGCGGGAGCTCCTACAATGAGCAGTTCTTC | CSFKTSGSSYNEQFF
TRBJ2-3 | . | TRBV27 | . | TGTGCCAGCAGTGGTCTAGCACAGCTGCGAGATACGCAGTATTTT | CASSGLAQLRDTQYF
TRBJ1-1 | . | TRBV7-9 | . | TGTGCCAGCAGCTTAGACGGAGCGGACGAAGTTCTGGAAGCTTTCTTT | CASSLDGADEVLEAFF
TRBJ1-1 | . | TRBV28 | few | TGTGCCAGCGGATCAGGGGCTACCCGTTTT | CASGSGATRF
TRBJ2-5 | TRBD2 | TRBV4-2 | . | TGTGCCAGCAGCCAAGGACTAGCGGGAGGGCCGGCACAAGAGACCCAGTACTTC | CASSQGLAGGPAQETQYF
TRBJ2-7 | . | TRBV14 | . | TGTGCCAGCAGCCAAGCTACGGGCTACGAGCAGTACTTC | CASSQATGYEQYF
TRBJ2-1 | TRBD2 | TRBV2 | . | TGTGCCAGCAGCGGACTAGCGGGAGTCGTTAATGAGCAGTTCTTC | CASSGLAGVVNEQFF
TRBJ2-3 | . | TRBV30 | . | TGTGCCTGGAGTGTACACAGCACAGATACGCAGTATTTT | CAWSVHSTDTQYF
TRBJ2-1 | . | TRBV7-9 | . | TGTGCCAGCAGTTTGACACAGGGTCTCTACAATGAGCAGTTCTTC | CASSLTQGLYNEQFF
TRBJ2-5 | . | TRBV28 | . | TGTGCCAAGCATCGACGGAGCCAAGAGACCCAGTACTTC | CAKHRRSQETQYF
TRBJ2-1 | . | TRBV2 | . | TGTGCCAGCAGCCACGGGGTGCCGGCTGAGCAGTTCTTC | CASSHGVPAEQFF
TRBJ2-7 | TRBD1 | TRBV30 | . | TGTGCCTGGAGTGTACGGCAGGGGGCCGAGCAGTACTTC | CAWSVRQGAEQYF
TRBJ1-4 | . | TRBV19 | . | TGTGCCAGTAGTATGGGGCAGAGAAATGAAAAACTGTTTTTT | CASSMGQRNEKLFF
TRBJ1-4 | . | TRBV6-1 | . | TGTGCCAGCAGTGACGGACAGCGGGGAGCAACTAATGAAAAACTGTTTTTT | CASSDGQRGATNEKLFF
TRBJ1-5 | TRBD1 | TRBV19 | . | TGTGCCAGTAGGGGGACAGGGGCTAGCCAGCCCCAGCATTTT | CASRGTGASQPQHF
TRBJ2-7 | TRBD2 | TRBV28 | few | TGTGCCAGCAGTTTATCCGTCAGCGGGAGGGGTTTCGGAGAGCAGTACTTC | CASSLSVSGRGFGEQYF
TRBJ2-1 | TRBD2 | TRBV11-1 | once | TGTGCCAGCAGCTTAGCAAGCGGGAGGCGCAATGAGCAGTTCTTC | CASSLASGRRNEQFF
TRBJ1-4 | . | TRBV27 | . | TGTGCCAGCAGGCGAAATGAAAAACTGTTTTTT | CASRRNEKLFF
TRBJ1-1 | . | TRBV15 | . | TGTGCCACCAGCAGAGACGGTAACACTGAAGCTTTCTTT | CATSRDGNTEAFF
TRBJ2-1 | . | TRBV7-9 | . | TGTGCCAGCAGCTTAGATACAGGGGGGGCGCAGTTCTTC | CASSLDTGGAQFF
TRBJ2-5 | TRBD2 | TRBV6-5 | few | TGTGCCAGCAGTTACATAACGGGGAGGGGAAAAGAGACCCAGTACTTC | CASSYITGRGKETQYF
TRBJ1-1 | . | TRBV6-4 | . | TGTGCCAGCAGTACCGGGACACCAAACACTGAAGCTTTCTTT | CASSTGTPNTEAFF
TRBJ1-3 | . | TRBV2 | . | TGTGCCAGCAGTGAAGGGAACAGGGCGTGGACCATATATTTT | CASSEGNRAWTIYF
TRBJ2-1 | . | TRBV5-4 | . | TGTGCCAGCAGCGGCGGAACCTACAATGAGCAGTTCTTC | CASSGGTYNEQFF
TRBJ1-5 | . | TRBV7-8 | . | TGTGCCAGCAGCTTAGCGGGGGGGAGTCAGCCCCAGCATTTT | CASSLAGGSQPQHF
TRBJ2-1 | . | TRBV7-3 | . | TGTGCCAGCAGCTTATCGCGTAACAATGAGCAGTTCTTC | CASSLSRNNEQFF
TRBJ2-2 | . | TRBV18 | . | TGTGCCAGCTCACCGGGCAGGGTAGACACCGGGGAGCTGTTTTTT | CASSPGRVDTGELFF
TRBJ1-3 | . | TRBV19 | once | TGTGCCAGTAGTTTTTCCACAGGATCGTGGGGAAACACCATATATTTT | CASSFSTGSWGNTIYF
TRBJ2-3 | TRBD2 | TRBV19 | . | TGTGCCAGTAGTACCTTAGCGGGAGGGCCTGGAGATACGCAGTATTTT | CASSTLAGGPGDTQYF
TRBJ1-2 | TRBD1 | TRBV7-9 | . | TGTGCCAGCAGCTTAGAAGGGACAGGGTATGGTTACACCTTC | CASSLEGTGYGYTF
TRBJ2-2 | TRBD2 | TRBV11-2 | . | TGTGCCAGCAGCACTAGCGGGAGCGGCACCGGGGAGCTGTTTTTT | CASSTSGSGTGELFF
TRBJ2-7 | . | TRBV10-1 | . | TGCGCCAGCAGTGAAAGGACAGACTACGAGCAGTACTTC | CASSERTDYEQYF
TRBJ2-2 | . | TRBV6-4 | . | TGTGCCAGCAGTGACCAGACGAACACCGGGGAGCTGTTTTTT | CASSDQTNTGELFF
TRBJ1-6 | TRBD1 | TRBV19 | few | TGTGCCAGTAGTCCTAGACAGGGGAGGAGTAATTCACCCCTCCACTTT | CASSPRQGRSNSPLHF
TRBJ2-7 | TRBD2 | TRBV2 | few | TGTGCCAGCAGCGTGGGACTAGTAAGCCACGAGCAGTACTTC | CASSVGLVSHEQYF
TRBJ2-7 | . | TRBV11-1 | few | TGTGCCAGCAGCTTAGGGCAGACCTACGAGCAGTACTTC | CASSLGQTYEQYF
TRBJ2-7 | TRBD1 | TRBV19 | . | TGTGCCAGTAGTGTCCCGGGACAGGGGAACGAGCAGTACTTC | CASSVPGQGNEQYF
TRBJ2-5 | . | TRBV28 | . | TGTGCCAGCAGCGGTGAGACCCAGTACTTC | CASSGETQYF
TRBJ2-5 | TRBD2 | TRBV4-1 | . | TGCGCCAGCAGCCAAGGCCGTTGGGGGGGTAAATCGGGTGAGCAGTACTTC | CASSQGRWGGKSGEQYF
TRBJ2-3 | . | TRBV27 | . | TGTGCCAGCAGTTTATGGGGCGGGGTGGGCACAGATACGCAGTATTTT | CASSLWGGVGTDTQYF
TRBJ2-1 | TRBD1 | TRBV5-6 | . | TGTGCCAGCAGCTTCGACAGGGGCAATGAGCAGTTCTTC | CASSFDRGNEQFF
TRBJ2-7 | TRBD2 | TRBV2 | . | TGTGCCAGCTCTTTAGGGGGATCAGCGGGAGGCTACGAGCAGTACTTC | CASSLGGSAGGYEQYF
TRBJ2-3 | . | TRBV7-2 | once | TGTGCCAGCAGCTGGACTCGGGGCACAGATACGCAGTATTTT | CASSWTRGTDTQYF
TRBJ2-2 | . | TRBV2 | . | TGTGCCAGCAGTTGGGGGACTCCCAACACCGGGGAGCTGTTTTTT | CASSWGTPNTGELFF
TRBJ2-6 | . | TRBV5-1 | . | TGCGCCAGCTCTACAGGGACTGGGGCCAACGTCCTGACTTTC | CASSTGTGANVLTF
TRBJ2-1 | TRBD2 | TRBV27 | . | TGTGCCAGCAGTTTTGGAAGCGGGGGGTACAATGAGCAGTTCTTC | CASSFGSGGYNEQFF
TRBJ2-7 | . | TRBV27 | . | TGTGCCAGCTCTAACCGGGCAGCGGCTGACTACGAGCAGTACTTC | CASSNRAAADYEQYF
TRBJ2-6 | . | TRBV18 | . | TGTGCCAGCTCTATCCCTGAGACTGGGGCCAACGTCCTGACTTTC | CASSIPETGANVLTF
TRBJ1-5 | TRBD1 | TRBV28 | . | TGTGCCACCTTAACAGGGGGCCTGGAGCCCCAGCATTTT | CATLTGGLEPQHF
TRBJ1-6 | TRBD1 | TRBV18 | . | TGTGCCAGCTCAAGACAGGGGAGCTCCTATAATTCACCCCTCCACTTT | CASSRQGSSYNSPLHF
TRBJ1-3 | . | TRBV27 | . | TGTGCCAGCAGTTACAGAGCCTCTGGAAACACCATATATTTT | CASSYRASGNTIYF